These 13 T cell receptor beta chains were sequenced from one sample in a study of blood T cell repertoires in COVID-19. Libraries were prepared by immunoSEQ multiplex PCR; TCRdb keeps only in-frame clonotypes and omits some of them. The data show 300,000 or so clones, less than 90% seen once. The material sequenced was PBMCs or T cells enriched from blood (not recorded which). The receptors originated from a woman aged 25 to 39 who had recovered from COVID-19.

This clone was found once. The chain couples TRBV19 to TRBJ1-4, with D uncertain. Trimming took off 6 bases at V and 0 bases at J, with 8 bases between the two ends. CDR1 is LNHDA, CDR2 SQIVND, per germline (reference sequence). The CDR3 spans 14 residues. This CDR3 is CASSVEATNEKLFF. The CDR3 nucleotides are TGTGCCAGTAGCGTGGAGGCAACTAATGAAAAACTGTTTTTT.

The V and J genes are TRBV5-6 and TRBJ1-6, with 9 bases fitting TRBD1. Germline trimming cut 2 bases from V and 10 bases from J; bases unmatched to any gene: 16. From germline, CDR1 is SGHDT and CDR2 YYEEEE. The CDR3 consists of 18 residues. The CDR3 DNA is TGTGCCAGCAGCTTTTCTCACCCGGAGGGACAGGGCGGGTCACCCCTCCACTTT. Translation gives CASSFSHPEGQGGSPLHF.

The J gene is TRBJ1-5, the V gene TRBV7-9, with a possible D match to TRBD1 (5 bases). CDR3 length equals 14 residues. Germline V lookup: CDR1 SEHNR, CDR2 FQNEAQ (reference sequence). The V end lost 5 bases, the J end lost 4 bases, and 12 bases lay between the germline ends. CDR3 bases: TGTGCCAGCAGCCGCGGAGGGGTTAATCAGCCCCAGCATTTT. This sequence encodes CASSRGGVNQPQHF.

In nucleotides, the CDR3 is TGTGCCACCAGCAGTAGAACAGGGAACACTGAAGCTTTCTTT. Translating gives CATSSRTGNTEAFF. This rearrangement joins TRBV15 to TRBJ1-1; perhaps TRBD1 as D (5 bases). In germline, CDR1 is LNHNV, CDR2 YYDKDF (reference sequence). V shed 3 bases and J shed 1 base, with 9 bases lying between them. CDR3 length equals 14 residues.

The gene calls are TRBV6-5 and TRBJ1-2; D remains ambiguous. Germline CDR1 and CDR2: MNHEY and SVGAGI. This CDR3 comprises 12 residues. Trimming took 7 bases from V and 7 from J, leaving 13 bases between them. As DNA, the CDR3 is TGTGCCAGCACTGGCGGAGTGGCTGGCTACACCTTC. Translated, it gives CASTGGVAGYTF.

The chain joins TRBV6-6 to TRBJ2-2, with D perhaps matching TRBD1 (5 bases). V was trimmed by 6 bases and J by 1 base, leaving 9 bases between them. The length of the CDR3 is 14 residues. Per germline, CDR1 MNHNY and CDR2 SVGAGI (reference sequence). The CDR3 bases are TGTGCCAGCAGACTCGGACAGAACACCGGGGAGCTGTTTTTT. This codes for CASRLGQNTGELFF.

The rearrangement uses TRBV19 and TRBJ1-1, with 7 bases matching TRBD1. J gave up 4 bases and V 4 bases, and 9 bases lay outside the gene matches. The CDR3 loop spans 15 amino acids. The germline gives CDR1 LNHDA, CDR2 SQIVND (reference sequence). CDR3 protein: CASSSNRGVGTEAFF. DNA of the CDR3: TGTGCCAGTAGTAGTAACAGGGGTGTCGGCACTGAAGCTTTCTTT.

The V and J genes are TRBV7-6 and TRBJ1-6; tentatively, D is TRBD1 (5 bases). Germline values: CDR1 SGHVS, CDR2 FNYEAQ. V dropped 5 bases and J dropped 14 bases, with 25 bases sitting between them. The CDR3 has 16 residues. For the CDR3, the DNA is TGTGCCAGCAGCCTCCGCAGGGCTGACCCCTATAAGTCCCTCCACTTT. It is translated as CASSLRRADPYKSLHF.

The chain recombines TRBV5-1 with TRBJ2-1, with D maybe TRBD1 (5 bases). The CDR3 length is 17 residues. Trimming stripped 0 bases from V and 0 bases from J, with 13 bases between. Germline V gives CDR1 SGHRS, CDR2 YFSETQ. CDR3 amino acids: CASSLEITGNSYNEQFF. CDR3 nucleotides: TGCGCCAGCAGCTTGGAAATAACAGGCAACTCCTACAATGAGCAGTTCTTC.

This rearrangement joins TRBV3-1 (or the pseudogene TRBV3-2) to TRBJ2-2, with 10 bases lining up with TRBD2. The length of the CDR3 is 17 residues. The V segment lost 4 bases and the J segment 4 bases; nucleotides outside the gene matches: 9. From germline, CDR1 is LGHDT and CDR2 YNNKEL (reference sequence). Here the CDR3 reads CASSPIPGLASTGELFF. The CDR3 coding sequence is TGTGCCAGCAGCCCCATCCCGGGACTAGCGAGCACCGGGGAGCTGTTTTTT.

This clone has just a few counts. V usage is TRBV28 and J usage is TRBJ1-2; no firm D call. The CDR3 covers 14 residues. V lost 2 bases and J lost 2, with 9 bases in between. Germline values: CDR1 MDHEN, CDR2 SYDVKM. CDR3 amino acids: CASSLNGINYGYTF. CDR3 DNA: TGTGCCAGCAGTTTAAACGGGATAAACTATGGCTACACCTTC.

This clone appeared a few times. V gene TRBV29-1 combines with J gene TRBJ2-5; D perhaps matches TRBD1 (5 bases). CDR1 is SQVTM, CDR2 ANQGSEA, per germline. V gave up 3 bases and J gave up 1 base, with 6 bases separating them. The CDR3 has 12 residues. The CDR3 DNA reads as TGCAGCGTTGACAGGGCCCAAGAGACCCAGTACTTC. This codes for CSVDRAQETQYF.

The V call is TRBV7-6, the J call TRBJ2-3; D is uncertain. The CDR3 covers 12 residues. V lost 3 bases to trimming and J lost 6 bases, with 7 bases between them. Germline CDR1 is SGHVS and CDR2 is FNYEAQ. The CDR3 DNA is TGTGCCAGCAGCTTTATCTTCGATACGCAGTATTTT. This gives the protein CASSFIFDTQYF.